This T cell receptor beta chain was observed in a study of blood T cells in healthy people across ages (dated by TCRdb to about 2015). Some background on the complete study: Template switching captured roughly one uniquely barcoded TCR beta cDNA molecule per two T cells in model experiments. To avoid experimental bias, donors of different ages were distributed randomly across sequencing lanes. The donors were divided into four age groups: young (average around 15 years), middle-aged (over 35), aged (about 60) and long-lived (approximately 74). Using deep sequencing normalized with unique cDNA molecular identifiers, the study measured how TCR beta repertoire diversity changes with age. For two donors (one aged 18 to 30 and one aged 80 or older), the study analyzed two additional independent replicas of 1 million unique cDNA reads from the same blood draw. General conclusions and limits of the study: Total diversity estimates from one million sequenced T cells were considered lower bounds and underestimates. Compared with the aged group, more naive CD4+ T cells, fewer expanded clones and increased TCR diversity were shown by the long-lived group, suggesting age selection. Donor CMV infection status was unknown, potentially confounding age-related changes in expanded clonotypes. Observed TCR beta diversity correlated strongly with the percentage of naive T cells measured by flow cytometry. Bulk unsorted PBMC profiling prevented conclusive comparison of naive and antigen-experienced compartments. As age increased, observed TCR beta diversity per million T cells dropped in a roughly linear way, and a significant reduction was already evident by age around 41.

The CDR3 sequence holds 14 residues, the cysteine and phenylalanine included. Only the CDR3 portion is preserved as DNA: 42 bases, with reading frame beginning at the first base. CDR1 is given as SQVTM and CDR2 as ANQGSEA, both from the germline V gene. At the junction V is shortened by 7 bases and J by 2 bases, with 17 bases in between. This clonotype came up many times. This clone's antigen is unknown. The sample holds no much larger clone one base away, and base qualities are not on file. Systemically healthy Caucasian individuals from Russia, over 30 in total and aged about 6 to 95 years, were included as donors. Ten milliliters of peripheral blood were drawn from each donor into EDTA-treated Vacutainer tubes. PBMCs were isolated by Ficoll-Paque density-gradient centrifugation, with at least 6 million obtained per sample. Total RNA, at least 5 micrograms per sample, was extracted from PBMCs with Trizol reagent. Naive CD45RAhigh/CD27high T cell percentages were measured by flow cytometry on a PBMC aliquot from every donor.

To prepare the library, 5' RACE was applied. The sequencer was an Illumina HiSeq 2500. The second PCR ran for about 6 to 12 cycles and used a J-beta primer mix along with a sample-barcoded 5' primer. Each TCR beta cDNA molecule received a unique molecular identifier from a template-switch 5' adaptor carrying 12 random nucleotides. Each sample yielded at least 2.5 million CDR3-containing paired-end reads. First-strand cDNA synthesis was performed from all RNA using the Mint cDNA synthesis kit, with priming by a TRBC-specific oligonucleotide. All cDNA was treated with uracil-DNA glycosylase and then went through a first 18-cycle PCR with the universal primers M1SS and BC2_uni_R. The source study handled its data this way. Each sample was normalized by randomly selecting 1 million high-quality reads, each carrying a distinct molecular identifier. Reads with shared molecular identifiers were discarded instead of being binned into consensus sequences. MiTCR, run with a Q25 quality threshold and the strictest error-elimination algorithm, handled CDR3 identification, clonotype clustering and error correction. A nonparametric unseen species model with Euler transformation was used to estimate lower-bound total TCR beta diversity. Using fastp at Q25 and MiXCR, TCRdb reprocessed the public reads and kept productive beta chains. Rows are combined by CDR3 protein, so each entry shows the most common genes and DNA. These V and J calls derive from TCRdb rather than the authors' analysis. For this sample the table gives about 1,500,000 distinct CDR3 sequences, of which under 30% were detected only once. The ten top clones hold more than 6% of the sample.

This receptor chain uses TRBV29-1 and TRBJ2-5; TRBD2 is possibly the D segment (6 matching bases). This TCR derives from a woman aged 25 to 45 in good health. Sequenced material: blood. CDR3 sequence: CSAGGSEGQETQYF. The sequence in DNA is TGCAGCGCTGGGGGGAGCGAGGGGCAAGAGACCCAGTACTTC.